This entry lists 26 T cell receptor beta chains sequenced from one sample in a study of neurological immune-mediated disorders. From the 5' RACE reads, TCRdb called clonotypes with MiXCR, one entry per CDR3 protein. The sample yields around 97,000 distinct CDR3 sequences, approximately 10% seen once. Time point meaning: longitudinal time-point 3. Material: PBMCs. These receptors came from a female donor with HTLV-1-associated myelopathy (HAM/TSP).

Many counts were recorded for this clonotype. The chain combines TRBV12-3 or TRBV12-4 with TRBJ2-3; tentatively, D is TRBD1 (5 bases). The V end lost 2 bases, the J end lost 0 bases, and 12 bases lay between the germline ends. The CDR3 length is 16 residues. CDR3 bases: TGTGCCAGCAGTTTAAGACAGTCCCCTAGCACAGATACGCAGTATTTT. This codes for CASSLRQSPSTDTQYF.

V gene TRBV6-2 or TRBV6-3 combines with J gene TRBJ2-7; no clear D. From germline, CDR1 is MNHEY and CDR2 SVGEGT. The CDR3 is 14 residues long. V lost 6 bases and J lost 3, with 15 bases in between. The CDR3 spells CASSLGPASYEQYF. As DNA, the CDR3 is TGTGCCAGCAGCCTCGGGCCAGCAAGCTACGAGCAGTACTTC.

In its sample, this clonotype was seen a few times. The V gene is TRBV4-1, the J gene TRBJ2-7, with D perhaps matching TRBD1 (6 bases). V dropped 0 bases and J dropped 3 bases, with 12 bases sitting between them. Germline assignment: CDR1 MGHRA and CDR2 YSYEKL. The CDR3 runs to 15 residues. CDR3 nucleotide sequence: TGCGCCAGCAGCCAAGAATCAGGGGTCAACTACGAGCAGTACTTC. The encoded protein is CASSQESGVNYEQYF.

This clonotype has a count of ten or more. J is TRBJ2-6 and V is TRBV20-1; a possible D gene is TRBD2 (5 bases). This CDR3 is built from 14 residues. V was shortened by 4 bases and J by 2 bases, with 9 bases between the two germline ends. The germline V gene has CDR1 DFQATT and CDR2 SNEGSKA (reference sequence). CDR3 loop: CSATDSPGANVLTF. In DNA form, the CDR3 reads TGCAGTGCTACGGACTCCCCTGGGGCCAACGTCCTGACTTTC.

This clonotype occurred many times. This chain joins TRBV5-6 and TRBJ2-7, with 10 bases matching TRBD2. The CDR3 sequence is 15 residues long. Germline V CDR1 and CDR2: SGHDT, YYEEEE. V shed 5 bases and J 7 bases; nucleotides not matched to a gene: 12. The CDR3 nucleotides read TGTGCCAGCAGTCTAGCGGGGGCCCACTACGTAGAGCAGTACTTC. Amino acids: CASSLAGAHYVEQYF.

About this clonotype: A much larger clone is a single base away; this may be a read error. J is TRBJ1-2 and V is TRBV29-1; 7 bases fit TRBD1. This CDR3 has 11 residues. Germline CDR1 and CDR2: SQVTM and ANQGSEA. CDR3 coding DNA: TGCAGCGTTAAAGGGGGAGGGGGCTTCACCTTC. Its translation is CSVKGGGGFTF.

This clonotype was found a few times. The V gene is TRBV20-1, the J gene TRBJ1-2, with D possibly matching TRBD1 (6 bases). The CDR3 contains 13 residues. CDR1 is DFQATT, CDR2 SNEGSKA, per germline (reference sequence). The ends were cut back, 2 bases at V and 4 bases at J, with 11 bases in the middle. CDR3 region: CSARIARGYGYTF. The DNA of the CDR3 is TGCAGTGCTAGAATCGCCAGGGGCTATGGCTACACCTTC.

Note on this clonotype: A much larger clone lies one base from this, so it may be a read error. V usage is TRBV9 and J usage is TRBJ2-2; no firm D call. The germline gives CDR1 SGDLS, CDR2 YYNGEE. V dropped 3 bases and J dropped 10 bases, with 16 bases sitting between them. The CDR3 is 14 amino acids. CDR3 loop: CASSATRQSAELFF. The CDR3 nucleotides are TGTGCCAGCAGCGCGACCCGACAATCCGCGGAGCTGTTTTTT.

This clonotype was counted ten times or more. The V and J genes are TRBV4-2 and TRBJ2-5; either TRBD1 or TRBD2 may fit D (5 bases each). V was cut by 5 bases and J by 7 bases, with 23 bases left in between. Germline V CDR1 and CDR2: LGHNA, YNFKEQ. The CDR3 length is 16 residues. CDR3 nucleotides: TGTGCCAGCAGCACCGGGACCCGGGCCCGAGTCGGGACCCAGTACTTC. Translation: CASSTGTRARVGTQYF.

Comment on this clonotype: With a much larger clone just one base away, this may be a read error. V gene TRBV15 combines with J gene TRBJ1-3; perhaps TRBD1 as D (5 bases). V gave up 7 bases and J gave up 9 bases, with 25 bases separating them. Germline assignment: CDR1 LNHNV and CDR2 YYDKDF (reference sequence). The CDR3 runs to 16 residues. CDR3 in amino acids: CATNPRTAGSGGTIYF. DNA for the CDR3: TGTGCCACCAACCCCCGTACGGCAGGGAGTGGAGGCACCATATATTTT. Supplemented by reference TRBV15 and TRBJ1-3, the full variable domain reads DAMVIQNPRYQVTQFGKPVTLSCSQTLNHNVMYWYQQKSSQAPKLLFHYYDKDFNNEADTPDNFQSRRPNTSFCFLDIRSPGLGDTAMYLCATNPRTAGSGGTIYFGEGSWLTVV.

This chain links TRBV20-1 with TRBJ2-3, with TRBD2 as a possible D gene (6 bases). Per the germline V gene, CDR1 is DFQATT and CDR2 is SNEGSKA (reference sequence). The CDR3 spans 13 residues. CDR3 in amino acids: CRGPGLLTDTQYF. The CDR3 coding sequence is TGCAGGGGCCCGGGACTTCTCACAGATACGCAGTATTTT.

A remark on this clonotype: A much larger clone differs by one base, so this may be a read error. V gene TRBV5-1 combines with J gene TRBJ2-3; TRBD1 matches 9 bases. Germline V CDR1 and CDR2: SGHRS, YFSETQ. The CDR3 extends over 14 amino acids. The CDR3 is CTSSWDRDTDTQYF. In nucleotides, the CDR3 is TGCACCAGCAGCTGGGACAGGGACACAGATACGCAGTATTTT. The full variable domain, completed using reference TRBV5-1 and TRBJ2-3, is KAGVTQTPRYLIKTRGQQVTLSCSPISGHRSVSWYQQTPGQGLQFLFEYFSETQRNKGNFPGRFSGRQFSNSRSEMNVSTLELGDSALYLCTSSWDRDTDTQYFGPGTRLTVL.

This clonotype was detected many times. The genes are TRBV5-5 and TRBJ2-2, with 12 positions matching TRBD2. The CDR3 totals 18 residues. Unmatched junction bases numbered 8, after V lost 5 bases and J lost 0 bases. Germline V CDR1 and CDR2: SGHKS, YYEKEE (reference sequence). The CDR3 sequence is CASSSRLAGGSNTGELFF. Written as DNA, the CDR3 is TGTGCCAGCAGTAGCAGGCTAGCGGGGGGGTCGAACACCGGGGAGCTGTTTTTT.

V and J are TRBV27 and TRBJ2-4; tentative D call: TRBD2 (6 bases). The germline CDR1 and CDR2 sequences are MNHEY and SMNVEV (reference sequence). Trimming pared 5 bases from V and 4 bases from J, leaving 18 bases between. The CDR3 extends over 16 amino acids. The CDR3 region is CASSRQGLGGKNIQYF. For the CDR3, the DNA is TGTGCCAGCAGTAGACAAGGTTTGGGAGGAAAAAACATTCAGTACTTC.

This clonotype was seen more than once but under ten times. The rearrangement links TRBV28 to TRBJ1-4; D might be TRBD1 (6 bases). V lost 4 bases and J lost 8, with 14 bases in between. This CDR3 contains 14 residues. The germline V gene encodes CDR1 MDHEN and CDR2 SYDVKM. This CDR3 reads CASSYQGRREKLFF. Here the CDR3 DNA reads TGTGCCAGCAGTTATCAGGGGCGGCGCGAAAAACTGTTTTTT.

This clonotype was counted between two and nine times. The gene calls are TRBV10-2 and TRBJ2-7, with 8 bases identical to TRBD1. Germline V gene data show CDR1 as WSHSY and CDR2 as SAAADI. Trimming cost V 4 bases and J 2 bases; bases outside gene matches: 10. This CDR3 has 16 residues. The CDR3 DNA reads TGCGCCAGCAGTGTCCGGGACAGGCAGAACGCCTACGAGCAGTACTTC. This encodes CASSVRDRQNAYEQYF.

This clonotype has ten or more counts. This rearrangement joins TRBV7-9 to TRBJ1-3; 8 nucleotides agree with TRBD1. The CDR3 is 18 residues long. The germline gives CDR1 SEHNR, CDR2 FQNEAQ (reference sequence). V lost 3 bases and J lost 0; bases outside the gene matches: 10. The CDR3 region has the DNA TGTGCCAGCAGCTTTAAAGGGCCAGGGGGCGTCTCTGGAAACACCATATATTTT. Translating it yields CASSFKGPGGVSGNTIYF.

This clonotype was counted many times. The chain links TRBV12-3 or TRBV12-4 to TRBJ2-2, with 8 positions matching TRBD1. This CDR3 region has 16 residues. V shed 4 bases, J shed 4 bases, and the junction held 8 bases outside the gene matches. The DNA of the CDR3 is TGTGCCAGCAGTTCTTACCGGGACAGGACCACCGGGGAGCTGTTTTTT. This gives the protein CASSSYRDRTTGELFF.

The sample holds many counts of this clonotype. CDR3 in amino acids: CASSTGQGPQEALHF. DNA for the CDR3: TGCGCCAGCAGCACAGGACAGGGACCTCAGGAGGCCCTCCACTTT. The chain uses TRBV5-1 and TRBJ1-6; 8 bases are shared with TRBD1. J was trimmed by 14 bases and V by 4 bases; bases with no gene match: 14. Per the germline V gene, CDR1 is SGHRS and CDR2 is YFSETQ. The CDR3 covers 15 residues.

This clonotype was seen many times. The genes are TRBV4-1 and TRBJ1-2, with 8 bases aligning to TRBD1. Germline trimming cut 4 bases from V and 4 bases from J; bases unmatched to any gene: 11. This CDR3 comprises 16 residues. CDR1 is MGHRA, CDR2 YSYEKL, per germline. The CDR3 loop is CASSPHMDRALYGYTF. In nucleotides, the CDR3 is TGCGCCAGCAGCCCCCATATGGACAGGGCACTCTATGGCTACACCTTC.

This clonotype was recorded at least ten times. The chain joins TRBV5-1 to TRBJ1-6; 8 bases are shared with TRBD1. The CDR3 contains 14 residues. Unmatched junction bases numbered 2, after V lost 4 bases and J lost 5 bases. CDR1 is SGHRS, CDR2 YFSETQ, per germline. The CDR3 here is CASSMGQDNSPLHF. The CDR3 DNA is TGCGCCAGCAGCATGGGACAGGATAATTCACCCCTCCACTTT.

This clonotype appeared many times. The chain couples TRBV20-1 to TRBJ2-3; 14 bases are a match to TRBD2. The CDR3 runs 19 residues. Per germline, CDR1 DFQATT and CDR2 SNEGSKA (reference sequence). With 5 bases clipped from V and 1 base from J, the junction kept 14 bases outside the gene matches. CDR3 DNA: TGCAGTGCTTCCCACCTGACTAGCGGGGGGGCGAAGGGCACAGATACGCAGTATTTT. Encoded protein: CSASHLTSGGAKGTDTQYF.

This clonotype was counted ten times or more. The chain recombines TRBV20-1 with TRBJ2-7; D possibly corresponds to TRBD2 (6 bases). CDR1 DFQATT and CDR2 SNEGSKA come from the germline V gene (reference sequence). This CDR3 has 12 residues. Trimming stripped 0 bases from V and 10 bases from J, with 13 bases between. The CDR3 nucleotides are TGCAGTGCTAGAGATAATGCGGGGAGTCAGTACTTC. Its protein is CSARDNAGSQYF.

This clonotype has a handful of counts. The chain uses TRBV7-2 and TRBJ2-3; D unresolved. Germline-derived CDR1 and CDR2 are SGHTA and FQGNSA. This CDR3 has 13 residues. Trimming pared 1 base from V and 5 bases from J, leaving 7 bases between. CDR3 amino acids: CASSLGYGDTQYF. The CDR3, as DNA: TGTGCCAGCAGCTTAGGATACGGAGATACGCAGTATTTT.

This clonotype appeared many times. The CDR3 protein is CSVGGWVGNIQYF. The CDR3 DNA reads TGCAGCGTTGGCGGCTGGGTGGGAAACATTCAGTACTTC. This chain uses TRBV29-1 with TRBJ2-4; D not resolved. V shed 4 bases and J shed 6 bases, with 13 bases lying between them. In germline, CDR1 is SQVTM, CDR2 ANQGSEA. The CDR3 is 13 amino acids. The variable domain in full, with the rest retrieved from reference TRBV29-1 and TRBJ2-4, is SAVISQKPSRDICQRGTSLTIQCQVDSQVTMMFWYRQQPGQSLTLIATANQGSEATYESGFVIDKFPISRPNLTFSTLTVSNMSPEDSSIYLCSVGGWVGNIQYFGAGTRLSVL.

The sample holds many counts of this clonotype. The chain has TRBV11-2 and TRBJ1-2; the D gene is possibly TRBD1 (6 bases). The V end was cut by 0 bases, the J end by 4 bases, with 18 bases between. This CDR3 has 17 amino acids. Per germline, CDR1 SGHAT and CDR2 FQNNGV. In DNA, the CDR3 is TGTGCCAGCAGCTTAGATTGGCAAAACGGGGGCGGCTATGGCTACACCTTC. It yields the protein CASSLDWQNGGGYGYTF.